Listed below are T cell receptor beta chains from one sample, sequenced in a study of shared clonotypes between healthy human individuals. Only in-frame clones appear in the TCRdb table, and some are missing; sequencing was by immunoSEQ multiplex PCR. Here the sample spans about 1.5 million clones, around 98% being singletons. Sequenced input: naive CD4+ T cells sorted from blood. Source of these receptors: a man aged 30 to 39 in good health. CDR3s include the opening cysteine and the closing phenylalanine or tryptophan. D genes are given only for firm matches. Part of the rows lack a size; the others show once, few, many or a class for expanded clones.

J gene	D gene	V gene	clone size	CDR3 protein	CDR3 DNA
TRBJ2-7	TRBD1	TRBV9	-	CASSASPGTDPYEQYF	TGTGCCAGCAGCGCATCCCCCGGGACAGATCCCTACGAGCAGTACTTC
TRBJ2-5	-	TRBV7-9	-	CASSFLEETQYF	TGTGCCAGCAGCTTTTTGGAAGAGACCCAGTACTTC
TRBJ2-7	TRBD2	TRBV6-5	-	CASSSGLLAYEQYF	TGTGCCAGCAGTTCGGGACTACTCGCCTACGAGCAGTACTTC
TRBJ2-3	TRBD2	TRBV9	-	CASSVARGGTDTQYF	TGTGCCAGCAGCGTAGCACGGGGGGGCACAGATACGCAGTATTTT
TRBJ2-7	-	TRBV5-1	-	CASSLQGSYEQYF	TGCGCCAGCAGCTTACAGGGATCCTACGAGCAGTACTTC
TRBJ2-7	-	TRBV18	-	CASSLDSADREQYF	TGTGCCAGCTCACTGGACAGCGCCGATCGGGAGCAGTACTTC
TRBJ2-2	TRBD1	TRBV30	-	CARIQGAGPGELFF	TGTGCCCGTATTCAGGGGGCCGGACCCGGGGAGCTGTTTTTT
TRBJ2-2	-	TRBV19	once	CASSGAPGAGTGELFF	TGTGCCAGTAGTGGAGCCCCCGGGGCGGGCACCGGGGAGCTGTTTTTT
TRBJ1-4	-	TRBV7-2	-	CASSLRRTNEKLFF	TGTGCCAGCAGCTTACGGCGAACTAATGAAAAACTGTTTTTT
TRBJ1-2	-	TRBV15	-	CATSRDGRTGYTF	TGTGCCACCAGCAGAGACGGCAGGACGGGCTACACCTTC
TRBJ1-2	-	TRBV14	-	CASSPKQGDLYGYTF	TGTGCCAGCAGCCCAAAACAGGGAGATCTTTACGGCTACACCTTC
TRBJ2-5	-	TRBV27	-	CASSLLIGPQYF	TGTGCCAGCAGCCTATTAATAGGGCCCCAGTACTTC
TRBJ1-1	-	TRBV7-9	-	CASRSGTTEAFF	TGTGCCAGCAGGTCCGGGACTACTGAAGCTTTCTTT
TRBJ2-1	TRBD2	TRBV11-2	-	CASSLVSLAGGGEQFF	TGTGCCAGCAGCTTAGTGTCTTTAGCGGGAGGTGGGGAGCAGTTCTTC
TRBJ2-1	-	TRBV18	-	CASSFGRAGYNEQFF	TGTGCCAGCTCATTCGGCAGGGCCGGGTACAATGAGCAGTTCTTC
TRBJ2-1	TRBD1	TRBV5-1	-	CASSWDRAENEQFF	TGCGCCAGCAGCTGGGACAGGGCAGAGAATGAGCAGTTCTTC
TRBJ1-4	-	TRBV27	-	CASSLWGNNEKLFF	TGTGCCAGCAGTTTATGGGGTAATAATGAAAAACTGTTTTTT
TRBJ2-7	-	TRBV18	-	CASSPGGFYEQYF	TGTGCCAGCTCACCTGGGGGATTTTACGAGCAGTACTTC
TRBJ2-1	-	TRBV28	-	CASSLGRSDNEQFF	TGTGCCAGCAGTTTAGGGCGGAGCGACAATGAGCAGTTCTTC
TRBJ2-7	-	TRBV19	-	CASSKPGLASYEQYF	TGTGCCAGTAGTAAACCAGGGTTGGCGTCCTACGAGCAGTACTTC
TRBJ2-3	-	TRBV13	-	CASRKTSTDTQYF	TGTGCCAGCAGAAAGACCAGCACAGATACGCAGTATTTT
TRBJ2-7	-	TRBV7-2	-	CASSLLRDASYEQYF	TGTGCCAGCAGCTTATTGAGGGACGCCTCCTACGAGCAGTACTTC
TRBJ2-1	TRBD2	TRBV4-1	-	CASSQGVLAGASEQFF	TGCGCCAGCAGCCAAGGGGTTCTAGCGGGAGCCAGTGAGCAGTTCTTC
TRBJ2-7	-	TRBV5-1	-	CASSITGPYEQYF	TGCGCCAGCAGCATAACAGGACCCTACGAGCAGTACTTC
TRBJ1-5	TRBD1	TRBV6-1	-	CASSGGQSNQPQHF	TGTGCCAGCAGTGGGGGACAGAGCAATCAGCCCCAGCATTTT
TRBJ2-2	-	TRBV7-9	-	CAGLRSKPTGELFF	TGTGCCGGATTACGGTCCAAACCCACCGGGGAGCTGTTTTTT
TRBJ1-2	-	TRBV5-1	-	CASSLGPTNYGYTF	TGCGCCAGCAGCTTGGGACCGACTAACTATGGCTACACCTTC
TRBJ1-4	-	TRBV9	-	CASSVAPGAGEKLFF	TGTGCCAGCAGCGTAGCACCGGGGGCGGGCGAAAAACTGTTTTTT
TRBJ1-1	-	TRBV18	-	CASSPRLAAPNTEAFF	TGTGCCAGCTCACCACGGTTGGCGGCTCCAAACACTGAAGCTTTCTTT
TRBJ1-5	-	TRBV2	-	CASNEGKFYSNQPQHF	TGTGCCAGCAATGAGGGGAAATTCTATAGCAATCAGCCCCAGCATTTT
TRBJ1-2	TRBD1	TRBV6-5	-	CASRGDSYGYTF	TGTGCCAGCAGGGGGGACAGCTATGGCTACACCTTC
TRBJ2-5	TRBD1	TRBV7-2	-	CASSHRDRGVTQYF	TGTGCCAGCAGCCACCGGGACAGGGGGGTGACCCAGTACTTC
TRBJ1-5	-	TRBV10-2	-	CASSESTRPNQPQHF	TGCGCCAGCAGTGAGTCGACCAGGCCGAATCAGCCCCAGCATTTT
TRBJ2-5	-	TRBV19	-	CASSDPEETQYF	TGTGCCAGTTCGGACCCCGAAGAGACCCAGTACTTC
TRBJ1-2	-	TRBV7-9	-	CASSTGPYGYTF	TGTGCCAGCAGCACCGGTCCATATGGCTACACCTTC
TRBJ1-5	-	TRBV5-1	-	CASSLADSSNQPQHF	TGCGCCAGCAGCTTGGCCGACAGTAGCAATCAGCCCCAGCATTTT
TRBJ1-5	-	TRBV4-3	-	CASSQDPPGAGQPQHF	TGCGCCAGCAGCCAAGATCCGCCAGGGGCAGGTCAGCCCCAGCATTTT
TRBJ2-5	TRBD1	TRBV11-2	-	CASSPGQGGGYQETQYF	TGTGCCAGCAGCCCGGGACAGGGAGGAGGGTACCAAGAGACCCAGTACTTC
TRBJ2-1	-	TRBV27	-	CASSLKGPASYNEQFF	TGTGCCAGCAGTTTGAAAGGCCCCGCCTCCTACAATGAGCAGTTCTTC
TRBJ2-1	TRBD2	TRBV5-1	-	CASSLERRELNEQFF	TGCGCCAGCAGCTTGGAACGGCGGGAGCTCAATGAGCAGTTCTTC
TRBJ1-3	TRBD1	TRBV10-3	-	CAISEVQGARNTIYF	TGTGCCATCAGTGAAGTACAGGGGGCAAGAAACACCATATATTTT
TRBJ2-7	TRBD1	TRBV5-1	-	CASSLGTGGKAYEQYF	TGCGCCAGCAGCTTGGGAACAGGGGGTAAGGCGTACGAGCAGTACTTC
TRBJ1-1	-	TRBV5-6	-	CASRFETGLKNTEAFF	TGTGCCAGCAGATTCGAGACGGGGTTAAAGAACACTGAAGCTTTCTTT